This T cell receptor (beta chain) was found in a study of blood T cell repertoires in COVID-19. Study information: Acute and convalescent COVID-19 specimens originated in the United States, Italy and Spain. PBMCs, B-cell-depleted T cells, or T cells were the source of the cDNA or gDNA that made up the material.

How the authors handled the data: Reference gene primer amplification in the assay estimated nucleated cell counts. Sequencing used immunoSEQ multiplex PCR; TCRdb keeps in-frame clones, though not all of them. V and J calls and clone size are those listed in that table; D and trimming were worked out from the DNA. The table records around 180,000 clones, over 65% of them present only once. The germline V gene encodes CDR1 SGHTA and CDR2 FQGNSA. This CDR3 has 15 residues. Trimming pared 2 bases from V and 3 bases from J, leaving 14 bases between. The sequence was obtained from a person between 65 and 79 years old with COVID-19, enrolled during active disease. The sample was peripheral blood. The chain carries TRBV7-2 and TRBJ2-7, with D possibly matching TRBD1 (7 bases). CDR3 sequence reads: CASSLFAGQYYEQYF. Written as DNA, the CDR3 is TGTGCCAGCAGCTTATTCGCGGGACAGTACTACGAGCAGTACTTC.